Presented here are 4 T cell receptor beta chains from one specimen sequenced in a study of blood T cell repertoires in COVID-19. Some clones are missing from TCRdb's copy, which holds only in-frame ones; the method was immunoSEQ multiplex PCR. The sample includes some 380,000 clones, 87% of them seen just once. Sequencing input: PBMCs or T cells enriched from blood (not recorded which). The receptor set was obtained from a man aged 30 to 45 who had recovered from COVID-19.

J is TRBJ2-2 and V is TRBV30; D gene uncertain. Germline V gives CDR1 GTSNPN, CDR2 SVGIG (reference sequence). V lost 8 bases to trimming and J lost 6 bases, with 25 bases between them. The CDR3 sequence is 16 residues long. For the CDR3, the DNA is TGTGCCAGATCACCTGAACTAAACATGTCGCCCGGGGAGCTGTTTTTT. This encodes CARSPELNMSPGELFF.

This sequence joins TRBV7-8 and TRBJ1-5, with unresolved D. V was trimmed by 5 bases and J by 4 bases, leaving 12 bases between them. The CDR3 spans 14 residues. From germline, CDR1 is SGHVS and CDR2 FQNEAQ. The CDR3 here is CASSPRPANQPQHF. The DNA of the CDR3 is TGTGCCAGCAGCCCCCGGCCAGCGAATCAGCCCCAGCATTTT. Supplemented by reference TRBV7-8 and TRBJ1-5, the full variable domain reads GAGVSQSPRYKVAKRGQDVALRCDPISGHVSLFWYQQALGQGPEFLTYFQNEAQLDKSGLPSDRFFAERPEGSVSTLKIQRTQQEDSAVYLCASSPRPANQPQHFGDGTRLSIL.

Only one count was recorded for this clone. This sequence joins TRBV7-9 and TRBJ1-2; 7 positions match TRBD1. The V gene's germline CDR1 is SEHNR and CDR2 FQNEAQ (reference sequence). Trimming took 5 bases from V and 2 from J; bases not matched to a gene: 2. This CDR3 contains 13 residues. This chain's CDR3 is CASSRGQNYGYTF. DNA of the CDR3: TGTGCCAGCAGCAGGGGACAGAACTATGGCTACACCTTC.

This chain uses TRBV10-2 with TRBJ1-5; tentatively, D is TRBD1 (5 bases). The length of the CDR3 is 14 residues. V lost 6 bases and J lost 2, with 11 bases in between. CDR1 and CDR2 from the germline V gene are WSHSY and SAAADI. The CDR3 is CASRVGEGNQPQHF. DNA for the CDR3: TGCGCCAGCAGGGTAGGGGAGGGCAATCAGCCCCAGCATTTT.